What follows are 6 T cell receptor beta chains derived from one specimen sequenced in a study of cytomegalovirus exposure and HLA in healthy donors. Using immunoSEQ multiplex PCR, the repertoire was profiled, and TCRdb retains in-frame clones only, with some absent. The sample has under 140,000 clones; around 87% are singletons. The sequencing sample was made of PBMCs. The receptors shown here come from a woman in her twenties or thirties in good health and CMV-seropositive.

The chain links TRBV27 to TRBJ2-1; 8 nucleotides agree with TRBD1. The V segment lost 6 bases and the J segment 9 bases; nucleotides outside the gene matches: 7. The CDR3 covers 13 residues. CDR1 is MNHEY, CDR2 SMNVEV, per germline (reference sequence). The CDR3 DNA follows: TGTGCCAGCAGGTCCGGGACAGGAGGTGAGCAGTTCTTC. Its translation is CASRSGTGGEQFF.

The gene calls are TRBV6-5 and TRBJ2-7, with 9 bases identical to TRBD1. Germline V gene data show CDR1 as MNHEY and CDR2 as SVGAGI. The CDR3 consists of 14 residues. V was clipped by 6 bases and J by 1 base; unmatched bases: 4. The chain's CDR3 is CASSRDRESYEQYF. Here the CDR3 DNA reads TGTGCCAGCAGCAGGGACAGGGAGTCCTACGAGCAGTACTTC.

The gene calls are TRBV18 and TRBJ2-5, with TRBD2 matching 8 bases. CDR3 size: 16 residues. CDR1 and CDR2 from the germline V gene are KGHSH and LQKENI. Trimming at V came to 3 bases and at J to 2 bases, leaving 8 bases not matched to a gene. DNA of the CDR3: TGTGCCAGCTCACCTACCCCAGCGGGGGTTCAAGAGACCCAGTACTTC. Translation: CASSPTPAGVQETQYF.

V is TRBV5-6 and J is TRBJ2-2, with TRBD2 matching 10 bases. Germline values: CDR1 SGHDT, CDR2 YYEEEE. CDR3 size: 14 residues. Unmatched junction bases numbered 0, after V lost 2 bases and J lost 5 bases. The CDR3 here is CASSLLAGTGELFF. The CDR3 bases are TGTGCCAGCAGCTTACTAGCGGGAACCGGGGAGCTGTTTTTT.

The chain couples TRBV28 to TRBJ2-7; D is ambiguous. The length of the CDR3 is 11 residues. Looked up from germline, CDR1 is MDHEN and CDR2 is SYDVKM. Trimming removed 9 bases from V and 6 bases from J, with 12 bases in between. The CDR3 nucleotides are TGTGCCAGTCGACTCGCCGGCGAGCAGTACTTC. Amino acid sequence: CASRLAGEQYF.

This clone was observed once. This CDR3 is CASSLRFYRGYYNEQFF. As DNA, the CDR3 is TGTGCCAGCAGCTTAAGGTTCTACCGAGGGTACTACAATGAGCAGTTCTTC. J is TRBJ2-1 and V is TRBV11-2; D is possibly TRBD2 (5 bases). CDR3 length equals 17 residues. Deletions cut 2 bases from V and 3 bases from J, with 17 bases between. Per germline, CDR1 SGHAT and CDR2 FQNNGV.